The 32 T cell receptor beta chains given below trace back to one sample, sequenced in a study of spatial heterogeneity in lung cancer. TCRdb itself ran the 5' RACE reads through MiXCR, one entry per CDR3 protein. This table has 35,000 to 45,000 distinct CDR3 sequences, under 8.5% appearing once. As to time point: sample taken at primary tumor resection. The material sequenced was PBMCs, taken at surgery. All receptors come from a female donor with early-stage non-small cell lung cancer.

This clonotype was observed at least ten times. The V and J genes are TRBV11-2 and TRBJ1-4; D possibly corresponds to TRBD1 (6 bases). Trimming removed 5 bases at V and 8 bases at J, with 12 bases between. Germline CDR1 reads SGHAT; CDR2 reads FQNNGV. This CDR3 comprises 13 residues. Written as DNA, the CDR3 is TGTGCCAGCAGCCGGAACAGGGACGAAAAACTGTTTTTT. Its translation is CASSRNRDEKLFF.

V usage is TRBV28 and J usage is TRBJ2-1, with 7 nucleotides matching TRBD2. V lost 5 bases, J lost 5 bases, and 9 bases stayed unmatched. The germline gives CDR1 MDHEN, CDR2 SYDVKM. The CDR3 runs 15 residues. The CDR3: CASSPWGGSNNEQFF. CDR3 nucleotides: TGTGCCAGCAGTCCCTGGGGGGGTAGCAACAATGAGCAGTTCTTC.

This clonotype was counted many times. This rearrangement joins TRBV7-6 to TRBJ2-2; TRBD2 matches 11 bases. The CDR3 spans 16 residues. Looked up from germline, CDR1 is SGHVS and CDR2 is FNYEAQ. The junction had 5 bases not matched to a gene; V was cut back by 5 bases and J by 3 bases. CDR3 amino acids: CASSPRTSGHTGELFF. In nucleotides, the CDR3 is TGTGCCAGCAGCCCCCGGACTAGCGGGCACACCGGGGAGCTGTTTTTT.

There are a few counts of this clonotype. The chain recombines TRBV5-4 with TRBJ1-6; possible D gene TRBD1, 6 bases. V was shortened by 6 bases and J by 1 base, with 20 bases between the two germline ends. Germline CDR1 reads SGHNT; CDR2 reads YYREEE (reference sequence). This CDR3 comprises 18 residues. The CDR3 spells CASKSNSGGASYNSPLHF. The CDR3 DNA reads TGTGCCAGCAAATCGAACAGTGGGGGCGCATCCTATAATTCACCCCTCCACTTT.

The rearrangement links TRBV20-1 to TRBJ2-7; D perhaps matches TRBD1 (6 bases). The CDR3 extends over 14 amino acids. The ends were cut back, 0 bases at V and 0 bases at J, with 9 bases in the middle. Germline-derived CDR1 and CDR2 are DFQATT and SNEGSKA (reference sequence). In nucleotides, the CDR3 is TGCAGTGCTAGAGATGGGGGCATCTCCTACGAGCAGTACTTC. Protein product: CSARDGGISYEQYF.

This clonotype occurred a few times. V and J are TRBV3-1 and TRBJ1-2; 7 nucleotides align to TRBD1. Germline V gives CDR1 LGHDT, CDR2 YNNKEL (reference sequence). V trimming: 2 bases; J trimming: 5 bases; junction bases outside the gene matches: 11. There are 16 residues in the CDR3. The CDR3 reads CASSQTAQGRWYGYTF. The DNA for the CDR3 is TGTGCCAGCAGCCAAACTGCACAGGGGCGGTGGTATGGCTACACCTTC.

The CDR3 loop reads CASSLSLSADTQYF. DNA for the CDR3: TGCGCCAGCAGCTTGAGTCTCAGCGCAGATACGCAGTATTTT. This rearrangement joins TRBV5-1 to TRBJ2-3; D is undetermined. From germline, CDR1 is SGHRS and CDR2 YFSETQ. The CDR3 contains 14 residues. V was shortened by 1 base and J by 4 bases, with 10 bases between the two germline ends.

This clonotype was seen many times. CDR3 region: CASSQEWVMNTEAFF. The CDR3 nucleotides are TGCGCCAGCAGCCAAGAGTGGGTGATGAACACTGAAGCTTTCTTT. The chain links TRBV4-3 to TRBJ1-1; D not resolved. Germline-derived CDR1 and CDR2 are LGHNA and YSLEER. The CDR3 sequence is 15 residues long. V was trimmed by 0 bases and J by 0 bases, leaving 8 bases between them.

This clonotype was observed at least ten times. V and J are TRBV5-1 and TRBJ1-4, with a possible D match to TRBD1 (6 bases). Germline-derived CDR1 and CDR2 are SGHRS and YFSETQ. CDR3 length equals 16 residues. The V gene lost 1 base and the J gene lost 5 bases, with 15 bases spanning the gap. The CDR3 sequence: CASSLTNRGGNEKLFF. The CDR3 DNA sequence: TGCGCCAGCAGCTTGACAAACCGAGGGGGAAATGAAAAACTGTTTTTT.

This clonotype came up many times. The chain couples TRBV6-2 or TRBV6-3 to TRBJ2-5; D unresolved. The CDR3 has 12 residues. The germline V and J ends were trimmed by 2 bases and 2 bases, with 3 bases remaining between them. Germline assignment: CDR1 MNHEY and CDR2 SVGEGT. Written as DNA, the CDR3 is TGTGCCAGCAGTTACGGTCAAGAGACCCAGTACTTC. Translation gives CASSYGQETQYF.

This clonotype was counted many times. The chain couples TRBV4-1 to TRBJ1-2, with 8 bases that match TRBD1. The germline V gene encodes CDR1 MGHRA and CDR2 YSYEKL. The CDR3 runs 15 residues. J was trimmed by 7 bases and V by 0 bases; bases with no gene match: 7. DNA for the CDR3: TGCGCCAGCAGCCAAGATCGCGACAGGGGAACTGGCTACACCTTC. It is translated as CASSQDRDRGTGYTF.

The sample holds many counts of this clonotype. The chain has TRBV5-1 and TRBJ2-6; no clear D. Germline loops: CDR1 SGHRS, CDR2 YFSETQ. Trimming removed 7 bases at V and 0 bases at J, with 11 bases between. This CDR3 has 15 amino acids. CDR3 loop: CASAERSSGANVLTF. The DNA for the CDR3 is TGCGCCAGCGCCGAACGTAGCTCTGGGGCCAACGTCCTGACTTTC.

This clonotype occurred many times. V is TRBV7-2 and J is TRBJ2-1, with D unclear. This CDR3 contains 13 residues. The germline V gene encodes CDR1 SGHTA and CDR2 FQGNSA. V was clipped by 2 bases and J by 4 bases, with 6 bases between them. Here the CDR3 reads CASSLTNYNEQFF. DNA for the CDR3: TGTGCCAGCAGCTTAACTAATTACAATGAGCAGTTCTTC.

CDR3 nucleotide sequence: TGTGCCAGCAGCCCGCAGGGACACCTCTCCTACGAGCAGTACTTC. Protein product: CASSPQGHLSYEQYF. This sequence joins TRBV6-2 or TRBV6-3 and TRBJ2-7, with D possibly TRBD1 on 6 matching bases. CDR1 and CDR2 from the germline V gene are MNHEY and SVGEGT. Trimming cost V 6 bases and J 0 bases, with 15 bases left between them. The length of the CDR3 is 15 residues.

In the case of this clonotype: Being one base from a much bigger clone, this may be a read error. V and J are TRBV7-2 and TRBJ2-2, with 8 bases matching TRBD2. Germline CDR1 SGHTA, CDR2 FQGNSA. V gave up 3 bases and J gave up 9 bases; unmatched junction bases: 12. The CDR3 has 16 residues. The CDR3 DNA reads as TGTGCCAGCAGCTTCGCCGGGACTAGTATGGCCAGGGAGCTGTTTTTT. Translating gives CASSFAGTSMARELFF.

In this sample, this clonotype turned up many times. The J gene is TRBJ1-2, the V gene TRBV29-1; D is possibly TRBD1 (5 bases). The CDR3 loop spans 12 amino acids. Germline loops: CDR1 SQVTM, CDR2 ANQGSEA. V shed 1 base and J shed 7 bases, with 10 bases lying between them. CDR3 protein: CSVEAGLSGYTF. The DNA of the CDR3 is TGCAGCGTTGAAGCAGGGTTAAGTGGCTACACCTTC.

This clonotype was seen ten or more times. V gene TRBV7-2 combines with J gene TRBJ2-3, with TRBD2 as a possible D gene (5 bases). The ends were cut back, 3 bases at V and 1 base at J, with 8 bases in the middle. The CDR3 has 14 residues. CDR1 is SGHTA, CDR2 FQGNSA, per germline. CDR3 protein: CASSFGLGTDTQYF. In nucleotides, the CDR3 is TGTGCCAGCAGCTTCGGACTTGGCACAGATACGCAGTATTTT.

This clonotype was found a few times. This chain connects TRBV11-2 to TRBJ1-1; maybe TRBD1 (6 bases). Trimming left V 5 bases short and J 4 bases short, with 11 bases between. The length of the CDR3 is 13 residues. From germline, CDR1 is SGHAT and CDR2 FQNNGV. CDR3 region: CASSQQGTTEAFF. DNA of the CDR3: TGTGCCAGCAGCCAGCAGGGGACCACTGAAGCTTTCTTT.

There are a few counts of this clonotype. The gene calls are TRBV19 and TRBJ1-5; D is ambiguous. CDR1 LNHDA and CDR2 SQIVND come from the germline V gene (reference sequence). V was clipped by 3 bases and J by 6 bases, with 6 bases between them. The CDR3 sequence is 12 residues long. CDR3: CASSISTQPQHF. CDR3 DNA: TGTGCCAGTAGTATCTCGACTCAGCCCCAGCATTTT.

Many counts were recorded for this clonotype. J is TRBJ2-7 and V is TRBV6-2 or TRBV6-3, with 8 bases identical to TRBD2. The V gene end was trimmed by 6 bases and the J gene end by 4 bases; junction bases not matched to a gene: 5. Germline assignment: CDR1 MNHEY and CDR2 SVGEGT. CDR3 size: 13 residues. Written as DNA, the CDR3 is TGTGCCAGCAGCCGCAGCGGGGGATACGAGCAGTACTTC. Amino acid sequence: CASSRSGGYEQYF.

Ten or more counts support this clonotype. The gene calls are TRBV20-1 and TRBJ2-7, with 7 nucleotides matching TRBD1. In germline, CDR1 is DFQATT, CDR2 SNEGSKA (reference sequence). This CDR3 has 11 amino acids. With 6 bases clipped from V and 6 bases from J, the junction kept 5 bases outside the gene matches. The chain's CDR3 is CSATDRREQYF. The CDR3 nucleotides are TGCAGTGCAACGGACAGGCGCGAGCAGTACTTC.

This clonotype was seen at least ten times. This rearrangement joins TRBV5-5 to TRBJ2-1, with D perhaps TRBD2 (5 bases). The germline V gene has CDR1 SGHKS and CDR2 YYEKEE (reference sequence). This CDR3 has 15 amino acids. V was pared by 3 bases and J by 9 bases, with 19 bases between. This CDR3 is CASSSSTGYLGEQFF. CDR3 bases: TGTGCCAGCAGCTCAAGTACGGGGTATTTGGGTGAGCAGTTCTTC.

This clonotype was picked up many times. The rearrangement links TRBV2 to TRBJ1-2; D gene ambiguous. V gave up 8 bases and J gave up 7 bases, with 14 bases separating them. CDR1 and CDR2 from the germline V gene are SNHLY and FYNNEI. The CDR3 has 12 amino acids. CDR3 protein: CASLPSTGGYTF. DNA of the CDR3: TGTGCCAGCCTCCCCAGTACTGGTGGCTACACCTTC.

This clonotype was recorded at least ten times. V usage is TRBV12-3 or TRBV12-4 and J usage is TRBJ1-5; 7 positions agree with TRBD1. The trim removed 6 bases at V and 5 bases at J, leaving 4 bases unmatched. The CDR3 spans 13 residues. The CDR3 loop is CASRRDSYQPQHF. CDR3 nucleotide sequence: TGTGCCAGCAGAAGGGACAGCTATCAGCCCCAGCATTTT.

This clonotype came up many times. The chain is built from TRBV20-1 and TRBJ1-2; tentatively, D is TRBD1 (6 bases). The CDR3 loop spans 15 amino acids. Between the trimmed V and J ends, which lost 2 bases and 4 bases, there was a span of 17 bases. Germline values: CDR1 DFQATT, CDR2 SNEGSKA (reference sequence). Here the CDR3 reads CSARPSRTDPYGYTF. In DNA, the CDR3 is TGCAGTGCTAGACCCTCCCGGACAGATCCCTATGGCTACACCTTC.

This clonotype was recorded at least ten times. The rearrangement links TRBV6-2 or TRBV6-3 to TRBJ1-1; possibly TRBD1 for D (6 bases). Trimming removed 0 bases at V and 1 base at J, with 15 bases between. The CDR3 sequence is 17 residues long. The V gene's germline CDR1 is MNHEY and CDR2 SVGEGT. CDR3 nucleotides: TGTGCCAGCAGTTACTCTACCCTCCCGGACAGGAACACTGAAGCTTTCTTT. It encodes CASSYSTLPDRNTEAFF.

This clonotype was recorded at least ten times. This chain joins TRBV11-2 and TRBJ2-1, with D unresolved. CDR3 length equals 13 residues. Germline CDR1 SGHAT, CDR2 FQNNGV. Trimming removed 10 bases from V and 4 bases from J, with 14 bases in between. CDR3 residues: CATARSEYNEQFF. The CDR3 DNA reads as TGTGCCACAGCGCGATCTGAGTACAATGAGCAGTTCTTC.

This clonotype was found once. The junction differs from germline at one of its ends, possibly a read error. The rearrangement links TRBV6-6 to TRBJ2-4; 7 bases are shared with TRBD2. The CDR3 is 16 amino acids. Germline V gene lookup returns CDR1 MNHNY and CDR2 SVGAGI (reference sequence). The CDR3: CASTSGGGVIKNTQYF. DNA of the CDR3: TGTGCCAGCACTTCTGGTGGGGGGGTGATCAAAAACACTCAGTACTTC.

The rearrangement uses TRBV30 and TRBJ2-6; TRBD2 agrees at 9 bases. Germline V gives CDR1 GTSNPN, CDR2 SVGIG (reference sequence). The CDR3 consists of 17 residues. Trimming at V came to 8 bases and at J to 1 base, leaving 12 bases not matched to a gene. In DNA, the CDR3 is TGTGCCCCCGCCTGGGGTAGCGGGAGTTCTGGGGCCAACGTCCTGACTTTC. Its translation is CAPAWGSGSSGANVLTF.

This clonotype appeared a few times. This rearrangement joins TRBV6-1 to TRBJ2-1; the D gene is possibly TRBD1 (5 bases). Trimming took off 2 bases at V and 0 bases at J, with 11 bases between the two ends. Germline-derived CDR1 and CDR2 are MNHNS and SASEGT. This CDR3 has 16 amino acids. CDR3: CASSESPRGSYNEQFF. CDR3 in DNA: TGTGCCAGCAGTGAAAGCCCTAGGGGCTCCTACAATGAGCAGTTCTTC.

The rearrangement uses TRBV18 and TRBJ2-3; a weak D match, TRBD2 (6 bases). The germline V gene has CDR1 KGHSH and CDR2 LQKENI. V was clipped by 6 bases and J by 3 bases, with 10 bases between them. There are 13 residues in the CDR3. The CDR3 loop is CASSQGTTDTQYF. The CDR3 DNA reads as TGTGCCAGCTCCCAAGGGACTACAGATACGCAGTATTTT.

This clonotype was recorded at least ten times. The chain joins TRBV12-3 or TRBV12-4 to TRBJ1-1; the D is unclear. Deletions cut 2 bases from V and 0 bases from J, with 4 bases between. The CDR3 sequence is 13 residues long. The CDR3 loop is CASSLNLNTEAFF. The CDR3 DNA reads TGTGCCAGCAGTTTAAATCTGAACACTGAAGCTTTCTTT.